These 3 T cell receptor beta chains share one sample of origin, sequenced in a study of shared clonotypes between healthy human individuals. The repertoire was sequenced with immunoSEQ multiplex PCR; TCRdb's copy has only in-frame clones and lacks some. The table shows more than 900,000 clones, with around 78% occurring only once. The material sequenced was memory CD4+ T cells from PBMCs. The subset here: CD45RA-negative fraction. Receptor source: a man aged 18 to 35 in good health. Some clones in this sample may be carry-over from other donors' samples.

V and J are TRBV18 and TRBJ1-2; 8 bases map to TRBD1. V trimming: 2 bases; J trimming: 7 bases; junction bases outside the gene matches: 9. The germline V gene encodes CDR1 KGHSH and CDR2 LQKENI. This CDR3 is built from 15 residues. The CDR3 coding sequence is TGTGCCAGCTCACCATACAGGGGGGACACATCTGGCTACACCTTC. Encoded protein: CASSPYRGDTSGYTF.

This clone was detected only a few times. DNA for the CDR3: TGTGCCAGCAGTCACCCGATAGGGCTAGCGGGAGGATCTGGGGAGCAGTACTTC. Residues: CASSHPIGLAGGSGEQYF. The chain joins TRBV28 to TRBJ2-7, with 11 bases identical to TRBD2. CDR1 and CDR2 from the germline V gene are MDHEN and SYDVKM. CDR3 size: 18 residues. J gave up 7 bases and V 5 bases, and 19 bases lay outside the gene matches. The complete variable domain, with remaining parts taken from reference TRBV28 and TRBJ2-7, reads DVKVTQSSRYLVKRTGEKVFLECVQDMDHENMFWYRQDPGLGLRLIYFSYDVKMKEKGDIPEGYSVSREKKERFSLILESASTNQTSMYLCASSHPIGLAGGSGEQYFGPGTRLTVT.

The rearrangement links TRBV5-5 to TRBJ2-5; 9 nucleotides agree with TRBD2. With V trimmed by 2 bases and J by 4 bases, 9 bases remained unmatched. This CDR3 has 16 amino acids. The germline V gene has CDR1 SGHKS and CDR2 YYEKEE (reference sequence). CDR3 DNA sequence: TGTGCCAGCAGCTTCTCAGGGGTAGCGGGAGCAGAGACCCAGTACTTC. Protein product: CASSFSGVAGAETQYF. Variable domain in full (rest from reference TRBV5-5 and TRBJ2-5): DAGVTQSPTHLIKTRGQQVTLRCSPISGHKSVSWYQQVLGQGPQFIFQYYEKEERGRGNFPDRFSARQFPNYSSELNVNALLLGDSALYLCASSFSGVAGAETQYFGPGTRLLVL.